This TCR beta chain was documented in a study of control samples from healthy donors and cancer patients. Method: immunoSEQ multiplex PCR; TCRdb's copy keeps in-frame clones and lacks some. The sample shows around 80,000 clones, roughly 90% of them seen only once. Trimming removed 8 bases at V and 1 base at J, with 12 bases between. The germline CDR1 and CDR2 sequences are SNHLY and FYNNEI. The CDR3 totals 14 residues. The chain links TRBV2 to TRBJ2-1; D uncertain. Material: blood. The source of this sequence is a man aged 50 or older in good health. Here the CDR3 DNA reads TGTGCCAGCGGTAACCAGTTATCCTACAATGAGCAGTTCTTC. Encoded protein: CASGNQLSYNEQFF.